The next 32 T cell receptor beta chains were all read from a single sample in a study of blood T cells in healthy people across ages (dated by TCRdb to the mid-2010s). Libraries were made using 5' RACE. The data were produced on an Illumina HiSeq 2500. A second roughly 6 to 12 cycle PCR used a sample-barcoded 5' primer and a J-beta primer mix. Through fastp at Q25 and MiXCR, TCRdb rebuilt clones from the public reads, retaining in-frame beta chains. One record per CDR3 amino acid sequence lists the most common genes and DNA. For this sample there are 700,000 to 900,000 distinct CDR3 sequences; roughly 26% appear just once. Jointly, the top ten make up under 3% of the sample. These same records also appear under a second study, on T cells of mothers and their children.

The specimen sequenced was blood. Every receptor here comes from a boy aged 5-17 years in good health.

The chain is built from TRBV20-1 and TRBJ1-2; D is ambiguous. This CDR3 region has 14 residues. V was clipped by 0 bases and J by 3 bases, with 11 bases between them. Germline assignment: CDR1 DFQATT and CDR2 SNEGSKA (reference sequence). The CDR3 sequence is CSARDPGGDYGYTF. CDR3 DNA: TGCAGTGCTAGAGACCCAGGAGGCGACTATGGCTACACCTTC.

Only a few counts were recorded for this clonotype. The CDR3 nucleotides read TGTGCCAGCAGCCGGATCTACCAAAGCTCCTACGAGCAGTACTTC. Translated: CASSRIYQSSYEQYF. The chain is built from TRBV3-1 and TRBJ2-7; no clear D. Trimming removed 4 bases from V and 0 bases from J, with 13 bases in between. The CDR3 runs to 15 residues. The germline gives CDR1 LGHDT, CDR2 YNNKEL (reference sequence).

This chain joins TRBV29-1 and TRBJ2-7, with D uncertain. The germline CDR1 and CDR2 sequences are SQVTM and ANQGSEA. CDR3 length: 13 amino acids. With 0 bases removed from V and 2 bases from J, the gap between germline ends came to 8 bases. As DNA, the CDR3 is TGCAGCGTTGAAGATCAACAAACCTACGAGCAGTACTTC. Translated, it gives CSVEDQQTYEQYF.

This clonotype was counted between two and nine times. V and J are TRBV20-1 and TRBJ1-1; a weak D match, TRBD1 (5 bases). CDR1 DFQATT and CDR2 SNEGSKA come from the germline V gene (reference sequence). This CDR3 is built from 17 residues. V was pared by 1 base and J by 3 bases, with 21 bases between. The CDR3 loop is CSARGGRWGTMDTEAFF. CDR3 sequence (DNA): TGCAGTGCTAGAGGAGGCCGATGGGGGACGATGGACACTGAAGCTTTCTTT.

Here the CDR3 reads CASSEAERGTYQETQYF. DNA of the CDR3: TGTGCCAGCAGTGAAGCCGAGCGGGGGACGTACCAAGAGACCCAGTACTTC. The genes are TRBV2 and TRBJ2-5; 8 nucleotides align to TRBD2. CDR3 length equals 17 residues. V dropped 0 bases and J dropped 0; count of bases not matched to a gene: 6. The germline gives CDR1 SNHLY, CDR2 FYNNEI.

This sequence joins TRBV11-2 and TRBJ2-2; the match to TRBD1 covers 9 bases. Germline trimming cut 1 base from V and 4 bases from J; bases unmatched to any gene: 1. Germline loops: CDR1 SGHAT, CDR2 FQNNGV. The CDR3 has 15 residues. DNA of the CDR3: TGTGCCAGCAGCTTAGTGGACAGGGGCACCGGGGAGCTGTTTTTT. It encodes CASSLVDRGTGELFF.

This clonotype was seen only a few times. CDR3 amino acids: CASSPGTLDEQFF. The CDR3 bases are TGTGCCAGCAGCCCCGGGACTCTGGATGAGCAGTTCTTC. V is TRBV13 and J is TRBJ2-5, with D possibly matching TRBD2 (6 bases). Judging by the DNA end, TRBJ2-1 fits better; the J call may be wrong. The CDR3 length is 13 residues. Per the germline V gene, CDR1 is PRHDT and CDR2 is FYEKMQ (reference sequence).

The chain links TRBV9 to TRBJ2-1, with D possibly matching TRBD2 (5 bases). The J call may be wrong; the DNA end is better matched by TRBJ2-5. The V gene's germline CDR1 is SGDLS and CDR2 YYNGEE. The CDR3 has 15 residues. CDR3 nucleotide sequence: TGTGCCAGCAGCCCGAGCGGCTTGCGGAGGGAGACCCAGTACTTC. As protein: CASSPSGLRRETQYF.

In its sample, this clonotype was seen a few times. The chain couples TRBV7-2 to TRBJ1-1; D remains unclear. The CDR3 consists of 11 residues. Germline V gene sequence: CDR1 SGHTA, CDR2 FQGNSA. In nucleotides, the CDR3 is TGTTTGCCCCAAATGAACACTGAAGCTTTCTTT. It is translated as CLPQMNTEAFF.

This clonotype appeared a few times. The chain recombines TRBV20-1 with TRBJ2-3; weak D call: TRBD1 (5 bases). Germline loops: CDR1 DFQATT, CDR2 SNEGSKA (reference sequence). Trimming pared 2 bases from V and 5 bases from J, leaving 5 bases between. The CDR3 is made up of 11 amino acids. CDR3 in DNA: TGCAGTGCTAGACAGGGAGATACGCAGTATTTT. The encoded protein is CSARQGDTQYF.

The CDR3 sequence is CASSGLAPFPSYEQYF. For the CDR3, the DNA is TGTGCCAGCAGTGGACTAGCGCCTTTCCCTTCCTACGAGCAGTACTTC. The chain uses TRBV2 and TRBJ2-7, with 8 bases lining up with TRBD2. Losses at the gene ends were 4 bases for V and 1 base for J; bases not matched to a gene: 9. Germline CDR1 reads SNHLY; CDR2 reads FYNNEI. This CDR3 is built from 16 residues.

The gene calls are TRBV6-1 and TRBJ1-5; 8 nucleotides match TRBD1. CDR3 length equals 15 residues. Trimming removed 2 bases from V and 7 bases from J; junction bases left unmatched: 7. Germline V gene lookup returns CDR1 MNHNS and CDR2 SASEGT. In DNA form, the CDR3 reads TGTGCCAGCAGTGAAAAGGCAGGGGGCGGACAGCCCCAGCATTTT. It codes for CASSEKAGGGQPQHF.

CDR3 amino acids: CASKGTESSYEQYF. CDR3 nucleotide sequence: TGCGCCAGTAAAGGGACAGAGAGCTCCTACGAGCAGTACTTC. The chain employs TRBV4-1 and TRBJ2-7; 7 nucleotides agree with TRBD1. The CDR3 is made up of 14 amino acids. Germline CDR1 reads MGHRA; CDR2 reads YSYEKL. V shed 9 bases, J shed 0 bases, and the junction held 8 bases outside the gene matches.

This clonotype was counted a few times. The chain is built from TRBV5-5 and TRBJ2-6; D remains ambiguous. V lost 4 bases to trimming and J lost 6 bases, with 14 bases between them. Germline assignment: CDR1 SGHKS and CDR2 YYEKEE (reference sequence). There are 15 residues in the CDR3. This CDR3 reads CASSRREYEANVLTF. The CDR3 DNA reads TGTGCCAGCAGCCGCCGTGAGTATGAGGCCAACGTCCTGACTTTC.

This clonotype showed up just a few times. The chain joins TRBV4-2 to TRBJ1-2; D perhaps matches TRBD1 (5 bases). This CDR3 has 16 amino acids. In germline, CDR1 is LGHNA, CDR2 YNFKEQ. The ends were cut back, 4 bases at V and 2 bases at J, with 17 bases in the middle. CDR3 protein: CASSPQPPGGNYGYTF. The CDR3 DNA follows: TGTGCCAGCAGCCCACAGCCCCCGGGGGGAAACTATGGCTACACCTTC.

In DNA, the CDR3 is TGCGCCAGCAGCTCTGGGTCCTGGGTTAATGAGCAGTTCTTC. This translates into CASSSGSWVNEQFF. The chain joins TRBV5-1 to TRBJ2-1; D is unclear. Germline lookup yields CDR1 SGHRS and CDR2 YFSETQ. The CDR3 spans 14 residues. The V and J ends lost 3 bases and 7 bases respectively, with 14 bases between them.

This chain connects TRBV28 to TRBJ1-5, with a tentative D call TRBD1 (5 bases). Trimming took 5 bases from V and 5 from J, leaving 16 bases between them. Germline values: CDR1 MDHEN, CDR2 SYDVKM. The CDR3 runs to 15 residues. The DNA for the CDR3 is TGTGCCAGCAGTCCCCCCGGGGGTGGGGATCAGCCCCAGCATTTT. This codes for CASSPPGGGDQPQHF.

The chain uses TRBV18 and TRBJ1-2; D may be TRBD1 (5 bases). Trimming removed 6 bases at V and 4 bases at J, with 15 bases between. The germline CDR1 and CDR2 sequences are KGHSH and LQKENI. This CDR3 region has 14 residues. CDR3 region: CASSPGGDAYGYTF. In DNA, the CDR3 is TGTGCCAGCTCCCCCGGGGGAGACGCCTATGGCTACACCTTC.

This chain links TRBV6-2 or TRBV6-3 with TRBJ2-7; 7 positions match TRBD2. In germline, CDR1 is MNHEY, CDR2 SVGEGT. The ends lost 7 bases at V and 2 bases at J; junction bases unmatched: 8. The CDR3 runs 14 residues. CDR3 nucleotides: TGTGCCAGCATTGGGGGGGGGTCCCCCTACGAGCAGTACTTC. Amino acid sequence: CASIGGGSPYEQYF.

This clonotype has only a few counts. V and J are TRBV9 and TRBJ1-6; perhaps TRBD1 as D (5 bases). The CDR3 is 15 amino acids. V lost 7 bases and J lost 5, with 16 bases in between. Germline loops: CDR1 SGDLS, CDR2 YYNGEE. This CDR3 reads CASGFGAGDNSPLHF. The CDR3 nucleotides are TGTGCCAGCGGATTTGGGGCCGGGGATAATTCACCCCTCCACTTT.

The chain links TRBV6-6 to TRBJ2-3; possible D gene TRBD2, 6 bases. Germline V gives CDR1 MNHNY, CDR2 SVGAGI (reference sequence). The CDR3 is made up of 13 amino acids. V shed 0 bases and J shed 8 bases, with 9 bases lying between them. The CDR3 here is CASSYSGGATQYF. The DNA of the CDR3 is TGTGCCAGCAGTTACTCGGGGGGAGCTACGCAGTATTTT.

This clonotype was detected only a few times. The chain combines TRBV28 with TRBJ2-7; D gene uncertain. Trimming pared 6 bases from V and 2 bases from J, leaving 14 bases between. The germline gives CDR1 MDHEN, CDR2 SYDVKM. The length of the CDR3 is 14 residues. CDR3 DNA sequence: TGTGCCAGCAGCGTAGGACCCAACCCCTACGAGCAGTACTTC. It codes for CASSVGPNPYEQYF.

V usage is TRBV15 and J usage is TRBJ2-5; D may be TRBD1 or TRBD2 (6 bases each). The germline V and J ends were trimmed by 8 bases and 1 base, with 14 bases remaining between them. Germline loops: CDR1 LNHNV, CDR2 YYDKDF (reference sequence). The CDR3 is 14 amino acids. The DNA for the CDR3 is TGTGCCACCGCGAACAGGGACTTCCAAGAGACCCAGTACTTC. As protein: CATANRDFQETQYF.

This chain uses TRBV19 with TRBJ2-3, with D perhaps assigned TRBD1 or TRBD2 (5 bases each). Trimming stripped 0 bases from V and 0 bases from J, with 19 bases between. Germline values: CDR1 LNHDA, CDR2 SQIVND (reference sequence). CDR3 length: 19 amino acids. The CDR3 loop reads CASSIDLVGTVTSTDTQYF. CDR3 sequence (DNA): TGTGCCAGTAGTATAGATCTGGTAGGGACGGTGACGAGCACAGATACGCAGTATTTT.

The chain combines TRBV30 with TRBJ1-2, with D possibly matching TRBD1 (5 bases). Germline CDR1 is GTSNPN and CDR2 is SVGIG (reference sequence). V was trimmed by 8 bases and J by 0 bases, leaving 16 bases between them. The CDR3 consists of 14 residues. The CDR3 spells CAAGRERTNYGYTF. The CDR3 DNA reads TGTGCCGCAGGGAGAGAAAGGACTAACTATGGCTACACCTTC.

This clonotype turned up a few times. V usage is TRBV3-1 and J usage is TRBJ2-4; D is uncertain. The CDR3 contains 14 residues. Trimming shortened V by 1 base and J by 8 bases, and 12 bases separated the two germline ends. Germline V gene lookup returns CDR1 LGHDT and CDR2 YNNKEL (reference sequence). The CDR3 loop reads CASSQVGQADIQYF. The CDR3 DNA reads TGTGCCAGCAGCCAAGTCGGGCAGGCGGACATTCAGTACTTC.

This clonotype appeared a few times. CDR3 region: CASSLTPQGRYNEQFF. CDR3 sequence (DNA): TGTGCCAGCAGTTTAACCCCGCAGGGGCGATACAATGAGCAGTTCTTC. V and J are TRBV12-3 or TRBV12-4 and TRBJ2-1; the D gene is possibly TRBD1 (6 bases). The V gene lost 2 bases and the J gene lost 4 bases, with 15 bases spanning the gap. This CDR3 spans 16 amino acids.

The chain's CDR3 is CASSLEGTGTGANVLTF. CDR3 nucleotide sequence: TGCGCCAGCAGCTTGGAGGGGACAGGGACTGGGGCCAACGTCCTGACTTTC. The genes are TRBV5-1 and TRBJ2-6; the match to TRBD1 covers 9 bases. This CDR3 has 17 residues. Germline-derived CDR1 and CDR2 are SGHRS and YFSETQ. With 0 bases clipped from V and 2 bases from J, the junction kept 3 bases outside the gene matches.

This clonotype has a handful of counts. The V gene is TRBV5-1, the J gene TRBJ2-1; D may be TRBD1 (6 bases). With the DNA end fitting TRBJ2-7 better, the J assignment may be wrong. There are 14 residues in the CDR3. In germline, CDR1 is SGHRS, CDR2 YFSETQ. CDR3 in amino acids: CASSFSGATYEQYF. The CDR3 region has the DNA TGCGCCAGCAGCTTCTCAGGGGCCACCTACGAGCAGTACTTC.

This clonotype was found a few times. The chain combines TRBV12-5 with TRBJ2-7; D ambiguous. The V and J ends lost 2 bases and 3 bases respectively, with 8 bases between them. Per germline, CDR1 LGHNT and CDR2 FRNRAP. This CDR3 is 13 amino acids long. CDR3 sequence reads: CASGLSWSYEQYF. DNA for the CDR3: TGTGCTAGTGGTTTGAGTTGGAGCTACGAGCAGTACTTC.

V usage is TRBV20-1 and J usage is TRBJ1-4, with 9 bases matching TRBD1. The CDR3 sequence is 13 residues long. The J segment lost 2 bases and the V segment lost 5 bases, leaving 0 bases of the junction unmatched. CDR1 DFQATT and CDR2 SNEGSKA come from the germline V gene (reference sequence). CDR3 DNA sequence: TGCAGTGCTGGACAGGGGACTAATGAAAAACTGTTTTTT. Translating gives CSAGQGTNEKLFF.

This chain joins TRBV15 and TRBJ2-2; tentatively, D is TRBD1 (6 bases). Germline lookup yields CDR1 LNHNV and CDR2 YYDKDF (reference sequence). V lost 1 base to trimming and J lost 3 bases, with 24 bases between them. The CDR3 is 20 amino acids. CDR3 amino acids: CATSRARGWGRSIYTGELFF. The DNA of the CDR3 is TGTGCCACCAGCAGAGCGAGGGGGTGGGGGAGATCAATATACACCGGGGAGCTGTTTTTT.